The rows below give T cell receptor beta chains drawn from one sample of a study of T cells in Graves' hyperthyroidism and ophthalmopathy. TCRdb independently ran MiXCR on the multiplex PCR reads; one entry per CDR3 protein. The repertoire has 700,000 or so distinct CDR3 sequences, roughly 15% of them found once; the top ten carry approximately 8%. Specimen: blood. The receptors derive from a man aged 18 to 29 with Graves' hyperthyroidism. CDR3s include the opening cysteine and the closing phenylalanine or tryptophan. The D gene is left open where the match is weak. Clone size appears in some rows only: once, few, many, or a class for an expanded clone.

V gene	clone size	D gene	J gene	CDR3 protein	CDR3 DNA
TRBV5-1	few	NA	TRBJ2-7	CASSLEVGGPAYEQYF	TGCGCCAGCAGCTTGGAGGTGGGGGGACCGGCCTACGAGCAGTACTTC
TRBV30	few	TRBD1	TRBJ2-7	CAWRAGQGKYEQYF	TGTGCCTGGAGGGCGGGACAGGGAAAGTACGAGCAGTACTTC
TRBV7-9	NA	TRBD2	TRBJ2-5	CASVGREGLETQYF	TGTGCCAGCGTGGGGCGGGAGGGCCTGGAGACCCAGTACTTC
TRBV11-2	NA	NA	TRBJ2-7	CASSLTRTVEQYF	TGTGCCAGCAGCTTAACCCGGACAGTCGAGCAGTACTTC
TRBV25-1	NA	NA	TRBJ2-7	CASSERRSGEQYF	TGTGCCAGCAGTGAGAGACGGTCGGGGGAGCAGTACTTC
TRBV9	few	NA	TRBJ2-2	CASGSANTGELFF	TGTGCCAGCGGATCGGCAAACACCGGGGAGCTGTTTTTT
TRBV5-5	few	NA	TRBJ2-7	CASSPDVDLYEQYF	TGTGCCAGCAGCCCCGATGTGGACCTTTACGAGCAGTACTTC
TRBV6-1	many	TRBD1	TRBJ1-2	CASSERTGQTNYGYTF	TGTGCCAGCAGTGAAAGGACAGGTCAGACTAACTATGGCTACACCTTC
TRBV20-1	few	TRBD2	TRBJ2-3	CSASGRQTDTQYF	TGCAGTGCTAGCGGGAGGCAGACAGATACGCAGTATTTT
TRBV19	NA	NA	TRBJ1-1	CASSSRWSRAFF	TGTGCCAGTAGTAGCCGGTGGTCGAGGGCTTTCTTT
TRBV28	many	NA	TRBJ2-3	CASSLGRWGGDTQYF	TGTGCCAGCAGCTTGGGCCGCTGGGGCGGAGATACGCAGTATTTT
TRBV20-1	few	TRBD2	TRBJ2-3	CSARTSDSTDTQYF	TGCAGTGCTAGGACTAGCGATAGCACAGATACGCAGTATTTT
TRBV6-1	NA	NA	TRBJ2-3	CASSGAGQSTDTQYF	TGTGCCAGCAGTGGAGCGGGTCAGAGCACAGATACGCAGTATTTT
TRBV19	few	TRBD2	TRBJ2-1	CASSMGGRWNEQFF	TGTGCCAGTAGTATGGGCGGGAGATGGAATGAGCAGTTCTTC
TRBV7-9	NA	NA	TRBJ2-7	CASSPPGTSQEQYF	TGTGCCAGCAGCCCCCCGGGGACTTCCCAGGAGCAGTACTTC
TRBV6-1	many	NA	TRBJ2-5	CASSESWAPETQYF	TGTGCCAGCAGTGAATCGTGGGCCCCAGAGACCCAGTACTTC
TRBV6-1	many	TRBD2	TRBJ2-3	CASRRAGDEDTQYF	TGTGCCAGCAGACGTGCGGGAGATGAAGATACGCAGTATTTT
TRBV29-1	NA	NA	TRBJ2-7	CSVLIGSNYEQYF	TGCAGCGTTTTGATAGGGTCGAACTACGAGCAGTACTTC
TRBV7-2	many	NA	TRBJ1-2	CASSLDFYGYTF	TGTGCCAGCAGCCTAGATTTCTATGGCTACACCTTC
TRBV24-1	NA	TRBD2	TRBJ2-1	CATASGGSSYNEQFF	TGTGCCACCGCGTCCGGCGGGAGCTCCTACAATGAGCAGTTCTTC
TRBV7-3	few	NA	TRBJ2-2	CASSLTVTGELFF	TGTGCCAGCAGCTTAACGGTCACCGGGGAGCTGTTTTTT
TRBV4-2	few	NA	TRBJ2-5	CASSQVSDQGETQYF	TGTGCCAGCAGCCAAGTATCGGACCAGGGAGAGACCCAGTACTTC
TRBV10-3	NA	TRBD1	TRBJ2-6	CAISSPDRVKYAGANVLTF	TGTGCCATCAGCTCCCCTGACAGGGTGAAATACGCTGGGGCCAACGTCCTGACTTTC
TRBV25-1	many	TRBD2	TRBJ2-5	CASSVTSVQETQYF	TGTGCCAGCAGTGTTACTAGCGTCCAAGAGACCCAGTACTTC